These T cell receptor beta chains were read from a single sample in a study of CD8 T cells in Susac syndrome. TCRdb itself ran the immunoSEQ multiplex PCR reads through MiXCR, one entry per CDR3 protein. The repertoire holds about 110,000 distinct CDR3 sequences, with roughly 95% as singletons. Sequenced sample: CD4+ T cells from PBMCs. These receptors came from a human donor in good health. Both conserved end residues are part of each CDR3. D genes are given only for firm matches. Some rows have no size entry. The others give once, few or many, or a class for an expanded clone.

J gene,clone size,D gene,V gene,CDR3 DNA,CDR3 protein
TRBJ2-5,.,TRBD2,TRBV6-2/TRBV6-3,TGTGCCAGCAGTTCTCCCGGGAGGCCCCAAGAGACCCAGTACTTC,CASSSPGRPQETQYF
TRBJ1-5,once,.,TRBV4-2,TGTGCCAGCAGCCAACCCCAACCGGGCCCTAGCGGTCAGCCCCAGCATTTT,CASSQPQPGPSGQPQHF
TRBJ2-5,.,.,TRBV4-2,TGTGCCAGCAGCCAAGATTTGGCTAGACAAGAGACCCAGTACTTC,CASSQDLARQETQYF
TRBJ1-1,.,TRBD1,TRBV2,TGTGCCAGCAGAACCGGACAGGGGAACACTGAAGCTTTCTTT,CASRTGQGNTEAFF
TRBJ2-7,.,.,TRBV23-1,TGCGCCAGCAGTCAATTCAGCAGGGCAGAGGAGCAGTACTTC,CASSQFSRAEEQYF
TRBJ1-1,.,.,TRBV6-5,TGTGCCAGCAGTAAGGGACTTCTGAACACTGAAGCTTTCTTT,CASSKGLLNTEAFF
TRBJ1-1,.,.,TRBV19,TGTGCCAGTAGTACGACTGAGCTATTGAACACTGAAGCTTTCTTT,CASSTTELLNTEAFF
TRBJ1-1,.,.,TRBV24-1,TGTGCCACCAGTCCAGGGAGGGTGAACACTGAAGCTTTCTTT,CATSPGRVNTEAFF
TRBJ1-5,.,TRBD1,TRBV12-3/TRBV12-4,TGTGCCAGCAGTTTAGCCGCGGGACAGGGAGGTCAGCCCCAGCATTTT,CASSLAAGQGGQPQHF
TRBJ1-2,.,.,TRBV6-6,TGTGCCAGCAAGCCGAGCCCCGCTAACTATGGCTACACCTTC,CASKPSPANYGYTF
TRBJ2-1,few,TRBD2,TRBV5-6,TGTGCCAGCAGCTTGGGACTAGCGGGATACAATGAGCAGTTCTTC,CASSLGLAGYNEQFF
TRBJ1-1,.,.,TRBV18,TGTGCCAGCTCACCACCGGGGAGGCCGAACACTGAAGCTTTCTTT,CASSPPGRPNTEAFF
TRBJ2-7,.,.,TRBV29-1,TGCAGCGTTGTCCAGAGCTCCTACGAGCAGTACTTC,CSVVQSSYEQYF
TRBJ2-4,few,.,TRBV5-1,TGCGCCAGCAGCTTCGGGGGCCGAGACATTCAGTACTTC,CASSFGGRDIQYF
TRBJ2-3,.,.,TRBV28,TGTGCCACTGGGGATACGCAGTATTTT,CATGDTQYF
TRBJ1-5,.,TRBD1,TRBV18,TGTGCCAGCTCCCCAGACAGGGCCAGCAATCAGCCCCAGCATTTT,CASSPDRASNQPQHF